Following are 18 T cell receptor beta chains from one sample sequenced in a study of shared clonotypes between healthy human individuals. Using immunoSEQ multiplex PCR, the repertoire was profiled, and TCRdb retains in-frame clones only, with some absent. This table holds roughly 530,000 clones, 90% to 97% found once. Source material: naive CD4+ T cells sorted from blood. Subset meaning: CD45RA+ positively selected. All receptors come from a woman aged 30 to 39 in good health.

This chain uses TRBV5-4 with TRBJ2-5; 14 bases line up with TRBD2. Near its end, the DNA agrees better with TRBJ2-7, so the J call may be wrong. The germline V gene encodes CDR1 SGHNT and CDR2 YYREEE (reference sequence). The CDR3 sequence is 15 residues long. This chain's CDR3 is CASSSPGLAGVEQYF. Written as DNA, the CDR3 is TGTGCCAGCAGCTCTCCGGGACTAGCGGGAGTCGAGCAGTACTTC.

This clone was found once. The rearrangement joins TRBV11-2 to TRBJ2-5; 11 bases map to TRBD2. Unmatched junction bases numbered 4, after V lost 0 bases and J lost 4 bases. Per germline, CDR1 SGHAT and CDR2 FQNNGV. The CDR3 runs 16 residues. CDR3 region: CASSLELAGGVETQYF. DNA of the CDR3: TGTGCCAGCAGCTTAGAGCTAGCGGGAGGTGTAGAGACCCAGTACTTC.

The rearrangement uses TRBV27 and TRBJ1-5; TRBD1 aligns across 9 bases. The CDR3 totals 15 residues. J gave up 1 base and V 5 bases, and 3 bases lay outside the gene matches. From germline, CDR1 is MNHEY and CDR2 SMNVEV (reference sequence). The CDR3 protein is CASSQGQGSNQPQHF. The DNA of the CDR3 is TGTGCCAGCAGTCAAGGACAGGGGAGCAATCAGCCCCAGCATTTT.

The genes are TRBV2 and TRBJ1-2, with D unresolved. Trimming shortened V by 3 bases and J by 3 bases, and 11 bases separated the two germline ends. The CDR3 runs to 14 residues. The germline V gene encodes CDR1 SNHLY and CDR2 FYNNEI. CDR3 sequence reads: CASSELVTDYGYTF. Written as DNA, the CDR3 is TGTGCCAGCAGTGAGTTGGTAACAGACTATGGCTACACCTTC.

The chain uses TRBV28 and TRBJ1-2, with D perhaps TRBD1 (5 bases). The germline CDR1 and CDR2 sequences are MDHEN and SYDVKM. The CDR3 is made up of 15 amino acids. Trimming removed 3 bases at V and 4 bases at J, with 15 bases between. CDR3 coding DNA: TGTGCCAGCAGTTTCGGTAGGGGCGCTGGCTATGGCTACACCTTC. It yields the protein CASSFGRGAGYGYTF.

The chain recombines TRBV29-1 with TRBJ2-7; no definite D call. The CDR3 sequence is 11 residues long. Trimming left V 4 bases short and J 6 bases short, with 10 bases between. Germline values: CDR1 SQVTM, CDR2 ANQGSEA. The CDR3 is CSVVGDVEQYF. In nucleotides, the CDR3 is TGCAGCGTTGTAGGTGATGTCGAGCAGTACTTC.

The J gene is TRBJ2-3, the V gene TRBV6-4; D might be TRBD2 (5 bases). V was cut by 4 bases and J by 0 bases, with 17 bases left in between. There are 17 residues in the CDR3. CDR1 and CDR2 (germline): MRHNA, SNTAGT. The DNA of the CDR3 is TGTGCCAGCAGTGGCTCCTCCGGCGGGCGAAGCACAGATACGCAGTATTTT. It translates to CASSGSSGGRSTDTQYF.

This clone was detected only a few times. The V gene is TRBV7-7, the J gene TRBJ2-2; D call uncertain. Germline CDR1 and CDR2: SSHAT and FNYEAQ (reference sequence). This CDR3 contains 12 residues. V was trimmed by 5 bases and J by 6 bases, leaving 7 bases between them. For the CDR3, the DNA is TGTGCCAGCAGCCCAAGTTCCGGGGAGCTGTTTTTT. Translated, it gives CASSPSSGELFF. Full variable domain (missing parts from reference TRBV7-7 and TRBJ2-2): GAGVSQSPRYKVTKRGQDVTLRCDPISSHATLYWYQQALGQGPEFLTYFNYEAQPDKSGLPSDRFSAERPEGSISTLTIQRTEQRDSAMYRCASSPSSGELFFGEGSRLTVL.

This clone appeared a single time. This CDR3 reads CASRPNRNSPLHF. CDR3 nucleotide sequence: TGTGCCAGCAGGCCCAACAGGAATTCACCCCTCCACTTT. This rearrangement joins TRBV6-5 to TRBJ1-6, with TRBD1 as a possible D gene (5 bases). CDR3 length equals 13 residues. The V gene's germline CDR1 is MNHEY and CDR2 SVGAGI. V was cut by 6 bases and J by 7 bases, with 10 bases left in between.

This clone has only one observation. The rearrangement uses TRBV29-1 and TRBJ2-7; TRBD1 aligns across 8 bases. The CDR3 has 14 amino acids. The V and J ends lost 4 bases and 1 base, in that order; junction bases with no gene match: 6. Germline lookup yields CDR1 SQVTM and CDR2 ANQGSEA. The CDR3 region is CSVGLQGASYEQYF. CDR3 bases: TGCAGCGTTGGCCTCCAGGGGGCATCCTACGAGCAGTACTTC.

The chain is built from TRBV28 and TRBJ1-2; D uncertain. Trimming took off 3 bases at V and 1 base at J, with 6 bases between the two ends. The CDR3 loop spans 13 amino acids. Germline V CDR1 and CDR2: MDHEN, SYDVKM. CDR3 loop: CASSFSDNYGYTF. CDR3 coding DNA: TGTGCCAGCAGTTTCAGTGATAACTATGGCTACACCTTC.

The chain carries TRBV12-1 and TRBJ2-5; the D segment call TRBD2 is taken from the table without a DNA check. TRBV12-1 is a recognized pseudogene. This CDR3 comprises 18 residues. The CDR3 DNA is TGTGCCAGCAGCTCAAAACTAGCGGGAGCCACATACCAAGAGACCCAGTACTTC. This encodes CASSSKLAGATYQETQYF.

The chain joins TRBV7-9 to TRBJ1-1, with D tentatively TRBD1 (5 bases). In germline, CDR1 is SEHNR, CDR2 FQNEAQ (reference sequence). The V end lost 5 bases, the J end lost 8 bases, and 21 bases lay between the germline ends. The CDR3 has 15 residues. Here the CDR3 DNA reads TGTGCCAGCAGCCCGACATGGTCCAGGGCCTCCGAAGCTTTCTTT. Residues: CASSPTWSRASEAFF.

This chain links TRBV20-1 with TRBJ1-2, with D unclear. The CDR3 runs 10 residues. Germline CDR1 DFQATT, CDR2 SNEGSKA (reference sequence). V gave up 4 bases and J gave up 2 bases, with 2 bases separating them. The CDR3 protein is CSATNYGYTF. CDR3 DNA: TGCAGTGCTACAAACTATGGCTACACCTTC.

The table lists this clone with a count of one. The chain links TRBV5-4 to TRBJ2-3; the D is unclear. Germline assignment: CDR1 SGHNT and CDR2 YYREEE (reference sequence). Deletions cut 4 bases from V and 2 bases from J, with 8 bases between. The CDR3 consists of 13 residues. CDR3 coding DNA: TGTGCCAGCAGCGAAATCAACACAGATACGCAGTATTTT. Residues: CASSEINTDTQYF.

The chain links TRBV19 to TRBJ2-3; D might be TRBD2 (6 bases). Per the germline V gene, CDR1 is LNHDA and CDR2 is SQIVND (reference sequence). This CDR3 spans 16 amino acids. V was trimmed by 3 bases and J by 1 base, leaving 14 bases between them. CDR3 amino acids: CASSISRASGTDTQYF. CDR3 bases: TGTGCCAGTAGTATTTCTCGGGCTAGCGGCACAGATACGCAGTATTTT.

The V and J genes are TRBV2 and TRBJ1-1; a possible D gene is TRBD1 (5 bases). CDR1 and CDR2 (germline): SNHLY, FYNNEI. The CDR3 is 13 amino acids. Trimming cost V 7 bases and J 1 base, with 10 bases left between them. This chain's CDR3 is CASNQGRNTEAFF. The DNA for the CDR3 is TGTGCCAGCAACCAGGGACGGAACACTGAAGCTTTCTTT.

CDR3 in DNA: TGCGCCAGCAGCCCATCTGACAGGGACACAGGGACCCAGTACTTC. This codes for CASSPSDRDTGTQYF. V is TRBV5-1 and J is TRBJ2-5; 7 bases map to TRBD1. With V trimmed by 4 bases and J by 7 bases, 13 bases remained unmatched. There are 15 residues in the CDR3. Germline V gene data show CDR1 as SGHRS and CDR2 as YFSETQ. The entire variable domain, with the rest obtained from reference TRBV5-1 and TRBJ2-5, is as follows: KAGVTQTPRYLIKTRGQQVTLSCSPISGHRSVSWYQQTPGQGLQFLFEYFSETQRNKGNFPGRFSGRQFSNSRSEMNVSTLELGDSALYLCASSPSDRDTGTQYFGPGTRLLVL.